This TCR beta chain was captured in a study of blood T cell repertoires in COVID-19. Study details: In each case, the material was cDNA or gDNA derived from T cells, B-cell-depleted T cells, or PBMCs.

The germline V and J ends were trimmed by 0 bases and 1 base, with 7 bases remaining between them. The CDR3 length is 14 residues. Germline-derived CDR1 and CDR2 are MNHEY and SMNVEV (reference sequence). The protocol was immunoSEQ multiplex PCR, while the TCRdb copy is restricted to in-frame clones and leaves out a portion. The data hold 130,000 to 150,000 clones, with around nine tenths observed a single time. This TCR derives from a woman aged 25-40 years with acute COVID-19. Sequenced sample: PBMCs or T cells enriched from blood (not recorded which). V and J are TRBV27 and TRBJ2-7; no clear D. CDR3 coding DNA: TGTGCCAGCAGTTTATCCCCACTGTCCTACGAGCAGTACTTC. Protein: CASSLSPLSYEQYF.